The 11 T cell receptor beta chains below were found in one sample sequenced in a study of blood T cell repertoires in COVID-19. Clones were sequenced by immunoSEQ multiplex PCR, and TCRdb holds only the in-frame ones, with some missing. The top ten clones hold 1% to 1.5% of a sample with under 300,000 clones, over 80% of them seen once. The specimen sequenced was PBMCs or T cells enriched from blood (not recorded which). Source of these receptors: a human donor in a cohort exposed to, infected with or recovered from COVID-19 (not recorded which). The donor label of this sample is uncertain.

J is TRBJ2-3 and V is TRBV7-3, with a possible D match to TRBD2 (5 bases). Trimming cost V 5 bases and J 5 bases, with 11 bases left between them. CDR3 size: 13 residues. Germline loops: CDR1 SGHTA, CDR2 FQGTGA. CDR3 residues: CASSRGGRDTQYF. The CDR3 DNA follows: TGTGCCAGCAGCCGAGGCGGGCGAGATACGCAGTATTTT.

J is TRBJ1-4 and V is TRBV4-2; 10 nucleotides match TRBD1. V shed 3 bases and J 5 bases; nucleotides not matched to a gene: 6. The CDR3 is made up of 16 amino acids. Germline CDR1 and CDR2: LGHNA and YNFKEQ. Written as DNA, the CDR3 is TGTGCCAGCAGCCACCGAATGGGACAGGGGAATGAAAAACTGTTTTTT. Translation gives CASSHRMGQGNEKLFF.

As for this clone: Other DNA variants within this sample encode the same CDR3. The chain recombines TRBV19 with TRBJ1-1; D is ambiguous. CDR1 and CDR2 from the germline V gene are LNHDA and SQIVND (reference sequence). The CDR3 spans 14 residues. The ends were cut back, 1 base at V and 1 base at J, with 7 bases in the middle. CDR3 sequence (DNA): TGTGCCAGTAGTATAGGGACTGCGAACACTGAAGCTTTCTTT. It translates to CASSIGTANTEAFF.

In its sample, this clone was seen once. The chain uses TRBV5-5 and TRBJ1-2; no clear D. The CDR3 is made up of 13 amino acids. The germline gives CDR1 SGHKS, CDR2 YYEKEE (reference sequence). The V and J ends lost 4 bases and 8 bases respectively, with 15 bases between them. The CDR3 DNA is TGTGCCAGCAGCCTTCAAGCGGGGTACGGCTACACCTTC. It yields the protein CASSLQAGYGYTF. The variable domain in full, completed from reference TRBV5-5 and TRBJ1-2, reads DAGVTQSPTHLIKTRGQQVTLRCSPISGHKSVSWYQQVLGQGPQFIFQYYEKEERGRGNFPDRFSARQFPNYSSELNVNALLLGDSALYLCASSLQAGYGYTFGSGTRLTVV.

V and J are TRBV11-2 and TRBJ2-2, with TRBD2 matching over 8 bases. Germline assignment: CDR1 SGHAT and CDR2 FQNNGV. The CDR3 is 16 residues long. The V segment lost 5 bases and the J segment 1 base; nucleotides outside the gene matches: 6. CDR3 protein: CASSRRSGGNTGELFF. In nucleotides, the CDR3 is TGTGCCAGCAGCCGACGGAGCGGGGGGAACACCGGGGAGCTGTTTTTT.

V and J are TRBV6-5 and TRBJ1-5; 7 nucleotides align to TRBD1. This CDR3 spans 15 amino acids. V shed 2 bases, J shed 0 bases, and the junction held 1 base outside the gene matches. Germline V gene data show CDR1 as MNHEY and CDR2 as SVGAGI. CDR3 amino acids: CASSYEGASNQPQHF. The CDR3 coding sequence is TGTGCCAGCAGTTACGAGGGGGCTAGCAATCAGCCCCAGCATTTT.

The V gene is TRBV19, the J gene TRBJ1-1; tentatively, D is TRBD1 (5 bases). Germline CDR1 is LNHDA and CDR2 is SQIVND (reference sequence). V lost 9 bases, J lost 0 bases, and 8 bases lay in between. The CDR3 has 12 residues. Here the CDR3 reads CASGGMNTEAFF. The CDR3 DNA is TGTGCCAGCGGGGGTATGAACACTGAAGCTTTCTTT. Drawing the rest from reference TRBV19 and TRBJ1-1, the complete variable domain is DGGITQSPKYLFRKEGQNVTLSCEQNLNHDAMYWYRQDPGQGLRLIYYSQIVNDFQKGDIAEGYSVSREKKESFPLTVTSAQKNPTAFYLCASGGMNTEAFFGQGTRLTVV.

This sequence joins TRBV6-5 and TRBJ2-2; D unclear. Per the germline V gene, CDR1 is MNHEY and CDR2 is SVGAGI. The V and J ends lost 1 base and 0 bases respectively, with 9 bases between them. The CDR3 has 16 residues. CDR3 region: CASSYYPRSNTGELFF. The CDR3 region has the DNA TGTGCCAGCAGTTACTACCCGCGCTCGAACACCGGGGAGCTGTTTTTT.

The CDR3 reads CASSLQGAQPQHF. The CDR3 DNA reads as TGTGCCAGCAGTTTACAGGGGGCACAGCCCCAGCATTTT. This sequence joins TRBV6-5 and TRBJ1-5, with TRBD1 identical over 9 bases. The CDR3 is made up of 13 amino acids. J was trimmed by 7 bases and V by 4 bases; bases with no gene match: 2. Germline CDR1 reads MNHEY; CDR2 reads SVGAGI.

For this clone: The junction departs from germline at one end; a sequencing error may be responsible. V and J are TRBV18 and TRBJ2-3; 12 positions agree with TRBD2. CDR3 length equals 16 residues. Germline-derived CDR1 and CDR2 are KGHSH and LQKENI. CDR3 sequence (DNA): TGTGCCAGCTCGCCACTAGCGGGGGGACGCACAGATACGCAGTATTTT. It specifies CASSPLAGGRTDTQYF.

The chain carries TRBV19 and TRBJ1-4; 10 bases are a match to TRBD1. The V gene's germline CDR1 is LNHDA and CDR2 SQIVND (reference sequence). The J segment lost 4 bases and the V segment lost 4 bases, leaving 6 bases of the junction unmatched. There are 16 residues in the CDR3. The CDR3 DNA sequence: TGTGCCAGTAGTACCCCCGGGACAGGGGTTAATGAAAAACTGTTTTTT. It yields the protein CASSTPGTGVNEKLFF.